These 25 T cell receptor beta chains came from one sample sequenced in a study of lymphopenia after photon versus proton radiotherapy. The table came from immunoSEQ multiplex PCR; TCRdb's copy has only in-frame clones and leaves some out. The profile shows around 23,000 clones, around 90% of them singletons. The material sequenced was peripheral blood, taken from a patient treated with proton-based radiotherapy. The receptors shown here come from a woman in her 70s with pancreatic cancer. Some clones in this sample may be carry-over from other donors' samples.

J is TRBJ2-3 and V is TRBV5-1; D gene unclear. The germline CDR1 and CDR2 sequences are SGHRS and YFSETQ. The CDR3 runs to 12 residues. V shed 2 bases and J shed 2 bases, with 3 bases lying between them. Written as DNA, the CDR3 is TGCGCCAGCAGCTTCAACACAGATACGCAGTATTTT. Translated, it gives CASSFNTDTQYF.

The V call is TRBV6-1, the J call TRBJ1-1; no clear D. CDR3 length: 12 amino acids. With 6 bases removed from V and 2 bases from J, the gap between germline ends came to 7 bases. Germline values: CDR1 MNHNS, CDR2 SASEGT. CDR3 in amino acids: CASRPANTEAFF. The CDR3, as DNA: TGTGCCAGCAGGCCAGCAAACACTGAAGCTTTCTTT.

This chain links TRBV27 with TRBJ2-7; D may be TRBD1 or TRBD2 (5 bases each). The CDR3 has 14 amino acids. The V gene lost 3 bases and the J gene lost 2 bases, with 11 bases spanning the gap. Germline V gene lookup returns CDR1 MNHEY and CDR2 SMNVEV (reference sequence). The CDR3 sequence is CASSFSGPTYEQYF. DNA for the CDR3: TGTGCCAGCAGTTTCTCGGGGCCCACCTACGAGCAGTACTTC.

The CDR3 region has the DNA TGTGCCATCAGTGAGTCTCGACTAGCTTCCAATGAGCAGTTCTTC. Amino acids: CAISESRLASNEQFF. V is TRBV10-3 and J is TRBJ2-1; 7 nucleotides align to TRBD2. Germline V gene data show CDR1 as ENHRY and CDR2 as SYGVKD. The CDR3 has 15 residues. V dropped 0 bases and J dropped 6; count of bases not matched to a gene: 5.

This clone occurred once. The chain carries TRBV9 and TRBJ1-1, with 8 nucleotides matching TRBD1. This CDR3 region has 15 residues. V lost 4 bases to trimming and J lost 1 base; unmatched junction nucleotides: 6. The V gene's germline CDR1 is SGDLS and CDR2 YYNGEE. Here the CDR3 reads CASSPHQGANTEAFF. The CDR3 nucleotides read TGTGCCAGCAGCCCCCACCAGGGGGCGAACACTGAAGCTTTCTTT.

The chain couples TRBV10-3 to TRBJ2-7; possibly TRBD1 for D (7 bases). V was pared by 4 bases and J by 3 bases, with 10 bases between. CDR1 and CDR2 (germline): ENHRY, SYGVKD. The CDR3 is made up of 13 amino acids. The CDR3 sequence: CAISGGDSYEQYF. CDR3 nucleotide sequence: TGTGCCATCAGTGGGGGGGACAGCTACGAGCAGTACTTC.

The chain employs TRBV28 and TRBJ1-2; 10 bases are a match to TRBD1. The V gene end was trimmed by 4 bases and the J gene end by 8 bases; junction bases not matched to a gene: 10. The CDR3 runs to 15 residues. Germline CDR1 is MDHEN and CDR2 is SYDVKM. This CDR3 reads CASSSSRTGGRGYTF. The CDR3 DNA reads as TGTGCCAGCAGTTCTTCCCGGACAGGGGGTAGGGGCTACACCTTC.

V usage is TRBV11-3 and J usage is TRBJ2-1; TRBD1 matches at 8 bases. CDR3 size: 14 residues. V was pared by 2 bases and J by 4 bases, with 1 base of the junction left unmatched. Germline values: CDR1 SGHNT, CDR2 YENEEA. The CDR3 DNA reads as TGTGCCAGCAGCTTACGACAGGGGTACAATGAGCAGTTCTTC. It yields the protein CASSLRQGYNEQFF.

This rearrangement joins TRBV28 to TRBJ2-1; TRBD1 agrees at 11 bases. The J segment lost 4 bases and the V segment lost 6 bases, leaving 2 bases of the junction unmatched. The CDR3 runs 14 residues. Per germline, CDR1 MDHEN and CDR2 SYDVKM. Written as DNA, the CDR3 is TGTGCCAGCAGGGGACAGGGGGAGTACAATGAGCAGTTCTTC. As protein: CASRGQGEYNEQFF.

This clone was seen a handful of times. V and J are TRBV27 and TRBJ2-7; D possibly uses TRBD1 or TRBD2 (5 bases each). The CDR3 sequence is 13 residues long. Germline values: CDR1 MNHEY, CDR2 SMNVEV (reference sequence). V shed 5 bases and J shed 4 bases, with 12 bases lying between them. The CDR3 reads CASSPWDGYEQYF. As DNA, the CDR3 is TGTGCCAGCAGTCCCTGGGACGGATACGAGCAGTACTTC.

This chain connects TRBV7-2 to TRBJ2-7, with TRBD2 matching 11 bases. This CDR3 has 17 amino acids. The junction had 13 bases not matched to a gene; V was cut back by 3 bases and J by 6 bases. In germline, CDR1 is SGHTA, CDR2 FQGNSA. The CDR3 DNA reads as TGTGCCAGCAGCTTCGGAGGTAGCGGGAGGGCTTTCTCCGAGCAGTACTTC. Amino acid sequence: CASSFGGSGRAFSEQYF.

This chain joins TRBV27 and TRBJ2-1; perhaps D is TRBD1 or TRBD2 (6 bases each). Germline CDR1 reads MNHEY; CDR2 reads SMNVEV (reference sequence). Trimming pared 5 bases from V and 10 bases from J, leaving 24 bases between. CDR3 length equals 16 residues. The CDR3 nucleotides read TGTGCCAGCAGTGGGTCCAGTAGGGGGGCGCAATTAGAGCAGTTCTTC. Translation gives CASSGSSRGAQLEQFF.

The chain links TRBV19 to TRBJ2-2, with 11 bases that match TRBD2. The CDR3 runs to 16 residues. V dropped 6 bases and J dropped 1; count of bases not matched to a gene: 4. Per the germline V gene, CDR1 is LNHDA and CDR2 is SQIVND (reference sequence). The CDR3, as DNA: TGTGCCAGTAGACCACTAGCGGGAGAGAACACCGGGGAGCTGTTTTTT. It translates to CASRPLAGENTGELFF.

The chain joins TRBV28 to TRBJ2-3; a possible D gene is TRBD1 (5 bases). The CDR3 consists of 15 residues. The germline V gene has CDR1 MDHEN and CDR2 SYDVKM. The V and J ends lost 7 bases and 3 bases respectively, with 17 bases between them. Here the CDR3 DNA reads TGTGCCAGCACCAACGGCCAGGGCTTAACAGATACGCAGTATTTT. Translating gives CASTNGQGLTDTQYF. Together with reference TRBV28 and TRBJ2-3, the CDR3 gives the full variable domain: DVKVTQSSRYLVKRTGEKVFLECVQDMDHENMFWYRQDPGLGLRLIYFSYDVKMKEKGDIPEGYSVSREKKERFSLILESASTNQTSMYLCASTNGQGLTDTQYFGPGTRLTVL.

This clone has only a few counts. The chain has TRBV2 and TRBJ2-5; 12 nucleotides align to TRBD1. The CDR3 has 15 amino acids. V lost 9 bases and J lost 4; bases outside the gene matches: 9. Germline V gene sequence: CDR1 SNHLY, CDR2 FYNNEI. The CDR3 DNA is TGTGCCAGTTCGACCGGGACAGGGGGCAGAGAGACCCAGTACTTC. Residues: CASSTGTGGRETQYF.

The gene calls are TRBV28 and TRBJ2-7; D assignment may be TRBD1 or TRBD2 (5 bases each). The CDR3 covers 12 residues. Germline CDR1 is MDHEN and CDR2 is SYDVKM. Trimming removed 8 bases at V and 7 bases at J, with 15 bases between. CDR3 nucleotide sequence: TGTGCCAGCCGTGGGGGTGGGCGGGAGCAGTACTTC. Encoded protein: CASRGGGREQYF.

CDR3 residues: CASSEAGQSIYSPLHF. DNA for the CDR3: TGTGCCAGCAGTGAAGCGGGACAGTCTATTTATTCACCCCTCCACTTT. The J gene is TRBJ1-6, the V gene TRBV6-1, with 7 bases identical to TRBD1. Germline loops: CDR1 MNHNS, CDR2 SASEGT. There are 16 residues in the CDR3. With 0 bases clipped from V and 8 bases from J, the junction kept 7 bases outside the gene matches.

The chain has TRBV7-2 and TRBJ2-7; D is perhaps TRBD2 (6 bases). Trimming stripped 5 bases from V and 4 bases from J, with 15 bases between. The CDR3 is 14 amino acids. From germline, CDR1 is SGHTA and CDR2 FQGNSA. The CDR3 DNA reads TGTGCCAGCAGCCCCGTGGGGGGAGAGTACGAGCAGTACTTC. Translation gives CASSPVGGEYEQYF.

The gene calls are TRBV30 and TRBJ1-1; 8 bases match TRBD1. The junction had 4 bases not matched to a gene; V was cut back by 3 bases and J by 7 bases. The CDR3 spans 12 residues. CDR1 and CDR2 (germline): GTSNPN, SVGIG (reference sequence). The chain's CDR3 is CAWRDDRGEAFF. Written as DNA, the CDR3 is TGTGCCTGGAGAGATGACAGGGGTGAAGCTTTCTTT.

CDR3 nucleotides: TGTGCCATCAGTGCGACGGACAGGGTCTACACCTTC. As protein: CAISATDRVYTF. J is TRBJ1-2 and V is TRBV10-3; 8 nucleotides align to TRBD1. CDR1 is ENHRY and CDR2 is SYGVKD in the germline V gene. The V and J ends lost 4 bases and 10 bases, in that order; junction bases with no gene match: 5. The CDR3 is 12 amino acids.

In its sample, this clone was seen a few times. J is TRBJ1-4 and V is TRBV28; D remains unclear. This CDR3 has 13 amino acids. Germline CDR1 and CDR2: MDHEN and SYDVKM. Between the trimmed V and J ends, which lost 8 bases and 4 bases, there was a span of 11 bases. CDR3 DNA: TGTGCCAGCGGCTTAGGTATTAATGAAAAACTGTTTTTT. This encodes CASGLGINEKLFF.

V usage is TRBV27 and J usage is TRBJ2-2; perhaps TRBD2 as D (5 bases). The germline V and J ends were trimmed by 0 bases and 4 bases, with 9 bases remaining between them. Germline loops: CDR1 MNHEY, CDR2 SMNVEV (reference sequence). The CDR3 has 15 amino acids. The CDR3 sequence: CASSLSWAGTGELFF. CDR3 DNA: TGTGCCAGCAGTTTATCCTGGGCGGGCACCGGGGAGCTGTTTTTT.

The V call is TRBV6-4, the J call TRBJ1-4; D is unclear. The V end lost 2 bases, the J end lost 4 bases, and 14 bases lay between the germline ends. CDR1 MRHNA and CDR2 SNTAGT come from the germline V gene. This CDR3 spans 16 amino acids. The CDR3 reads CASSDGLSLGNEKLFF. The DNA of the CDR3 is TGTGCCAGCAGTGACGGGCTTTCTTTGGGTAATGAAAAACTGTTTTTT.

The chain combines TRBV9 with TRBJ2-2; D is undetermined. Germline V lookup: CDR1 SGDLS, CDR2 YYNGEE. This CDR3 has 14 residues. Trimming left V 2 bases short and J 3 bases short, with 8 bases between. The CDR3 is CASSVTSDTGELFF. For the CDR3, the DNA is TGTGCCAGCAGCGTTACGTCCGACACCGGGGAGCTGTTTTTT.

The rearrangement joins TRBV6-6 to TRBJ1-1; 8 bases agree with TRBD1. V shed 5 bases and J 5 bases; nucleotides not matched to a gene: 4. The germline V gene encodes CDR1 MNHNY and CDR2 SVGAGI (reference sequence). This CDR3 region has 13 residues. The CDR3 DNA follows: TGTGCCAGCAGTGACAGGGGCCGGACTGAAGCTTTCTTT. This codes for CASSDRGRTEAFF.